The 32 T cell receptor beta chains in this list originate from one sample, sequenced in a study of vaccination and CD4 T cells after COVID-19. TCRdb processed the PCR reads anew with MiXCR; each CDR3 protein has one entry. The repertoire holds 25,000 or so distinct CDR3 sequences, approximately 49% seen once, with 5.5% to 7.5% in the top ten. Time point indicated: late sampling 161 to 241 days after vaccination in a few convalescent patients. The sample was CD4+ T cells from blood, taken about 7 months after SARS-CoV-2 vaccination. The receptors originated from a human donor who had recovered from COVID-19.

Here the CDR3 reads CSATREGPFYEQYF. As DNA, the CDR3 is TGCAGTGCTACCCGGGAGGGCCCTTTCTACGAGCAGTACTTC. This chain joins TRBV20-1 and TRBJ2-7, with TRBD2 identical over 8 bases. J was trimmed by 3 bases and V by 4 bases; bases with no gene match: 8. The CDR3 has 14 amino acids. Per germline, CDR1 DFQATT and CDR2 SNEGSKA (reference sequence).

This rearrangement joins TRBV7-6 to TRBJ1-2, with unresolved D. The V and J ends lost 10 bases and 4 bases respectively, with 22 bases between them. The CDR3 has 15 residues. Looked up from germline, CDR1 is SGHVS and CDR2 is FNYEAQ. This CDR3 is CAIQTQYGSSYGYTF. The CDR3 coding sequence is TGTGCCATCCAAACCCAATACGGGTCTAGCTATGGCTACACCTTC. Combining the CDR3 with reference TRBV7-6 and TRBJ1-2 gives the whole variable domain GAGVSQSPRYKVTKRGQDVALRCDPISGHVSLYWYRQALGQGPEFLTYFNYEAQQDKSGLPNDRFSAERPEGSISTLTIQRTEQRDSAMYRCAIQTQYGSSYGYTFGSGTRLTVV.

This clonotype occurred a few times. The gene calls are TRBV5-8 and TRBJ1-6; D is possibly TRBD1 (6 bases). The CDR3 is 15 residues long. Germline CDR1 SGHTS, CDR2 YDEGEE. Trimming left V 2 bases short and J 8 bases short, with 14 bases between. The CDR3 is CASSFPDRPYSPLHF. DNA of the CDR3: TGTGCCAGCAGCTTCCCGGACAGACCTTATTCACCCCTCCACTTT.

The chain has TRBV20-1 and TRBJ2-5, with D perhaps given as TRBD1 or TRBD2 (6 bases each). Germline CDR1 DFQATT, CDR2 SNEGSKA (reference sequence). CDR3 size: 15 residues. The V end was cut by 6 bases, the J end by 5 bases, with 22 bases between. The CDR3 coding sequence is TGCAGTGCGGGACATCACAGGGTAGGGAGGGAGACCCAGTACTTC. This gives the protein CSAGHHRVGRETQYF.

This clonotype was detected a few times. The chain employs TRBV6-1 and TRBJ2-3; D may match TRBD1 or TRBD2 (6 bases each). Germline assignment: CDR1 MNHNS and CDR2 SASEGT. V lost 5 bases to trimming and J lost 0 bases, with 15 bases between them. The CDR3 contains 16 residues. The CDR3 region is CASSPGGSPSTDTQYF. The CDR3 DNA follows: TGTGCCAGCAGTCCCGGGGGCAGCCCTAGCACAGATACGCAGTATTTT.

This clonotype was seen a few times. The chain has TRBV6-1 and TRBJ2-7; D may correspond to TRBD1 or TRBD2 (5 bases each). The CDR3 is made up of 16 amino acids. Germline CDR1 reads MNHNS; CDR2 reads SASEGT. Trimming left V 6 bases short and J 9 bases short, with 27 bases between. The CDR3 bases are TGTGCCAGCAGGCCCACCGGGACCGCCAGCTTCTTCGGGCAGTACTTC. Translation gives CASRPTGTASFFGQYF.

The chain has TRBV19 and TRBJ1-5; D might be TRBD1 (5 bases). The length of the CDR3 is 12 residues. Trimming removed 3 bases from V and 6 bases from J, with 6 bases in between. Germline V lookup: CDR1 LNHDA, CDR2 SQIVND (reference sequence). The DNA of the CDR3 is TGTGCCAGTAGTATGGGGGGTCAGCCCCAGCATTTT. Encoded protein: CASSMGGQPQHF.

V and J are TRBV7-3 and TRBJ2-1, with D maybe TRBD1 (5 bases). This CDR3 is 16 amino acids long. Germline-derived CDR1 and CDR2 are SGHTA and FQGTGA. The V end lost 1 base, the J end lost 6 bases, and 16 bases lay between the germline ends. CDR3 amino acids: CASSLNQGADLNEQFF. DNA of the CDR3: TGTGCCAGCAGCTTAAATCAGGGCGCGGATCTCAATGAGCAGTTCTTC.

Comments on this clonotype: Relative to the germline gene, one junction end is altered; a read error may explain this. The rearrangement links TRBV7-9 to TRBJ2-2, with 9 bases fitting TRBD1. Germline loops: CDR1 SEHNR, CDR2 FQNEAQ (reference sequence). This CDR3 comprises 15 residues. The CDR3: CANSEGTGSTGELFF. The CDR3 coding sequence is TGTGCCAACAGCGAAGGGACAGGGTCGACCGGGGAGCTGTTTTTT.

CDR3 region: CASSQEGSGPAYNEQFF. The CDR3, as DNA: TGCGCCAGCAGCCAAGAAGGGAGCGGTCCTGCCTACAATGAGCAGTTCTTC. The chain couples TRBV4-1 to TRBJ2-1; D might be TRBD2 (5 bases). This CDR3 region has 17 residues. Trimming shortened V by 0 bases and J by 2 bases, and 14 bases separated the two germline ends. Per the germline V gene, CDR1 is MGHRA and CDR2 is YSYEKL.

This rearrangement joins TRBV7-9 to TRBJ2-5, with D perhaps TRBD2 (5 bases). Trimming cost V 5 bases and J 4 bases, with 14 bases left between them. CDR3 size: 14 residues. Germline V gene sequence: CDR1 SEHNR, CDR2 FQNEAQ (reference sequence). CDR3 sequence reads: CASSHRGERETQYF. The DNA of the CDR3 is TGTGCCAGCAGCCATCGGGGTGAGCGAGAGACCCAGTACTTC.

The V gene is TRBV7-9, the J gene TRBJ1-3, with D hard to call. The CDR3 totals 13 residues. Trimming shortened V by 3 bases and J by 7 bases, and 10 bases separated the two germline ends. Germline-derived CDR1 and CDR2 are SEHNR and FQNEAQ (reference sequence). This CDR3 is CASSFWPWNTIYF. CDR3 nucleotides: TGTGCCAGCAGCTTCTGGCCGTGGAACACCATATATTTT.

This chain links TRBV10-3 with TRBJ1-1; D is undetermined. The CDR3 is 12 amino acids. Trimming took 9 bases from V and 5 from J, leaving 13 bases between them. Germline V gives CDR1 ENHRY, CDR2 SYGVKD. The CDR3 loop is CAIGREGTEAFF. As DNA, the CDR3 is TGTGCCATTGGCAGAGAAGGTACTGAAGCTTTCTTT.

Here the CDR3 DNA reads TGTGCCAGCAGCTTAGGATTAGCCCAAGAGACCCAGTACTTC. As protein: CASSLGLAQETQYF. J is TRBJ2-5 and V is TRBV7-9; no clear D. Germline V gene data show CDR1 as SEHNR and CDR2 as FQNEAQ (reference sequence). The CDR3 totals 14 residues. Trimming pared 1 base from V and 1 base from J, leaving 7 bases between.

This chain uses TRBV2 with TRBJ2-7; D possibly corresponds to TRBD1 (7 bases). The CDR3 has 13 amino acids. With 6 bases removed from V and 0 bases from J, the gap between germline ends came to 9 bases. CDR1 is SNHLY, CDR2 FYNNEI, per germline. The chain's CDR3 is CASRRDSSYEQYF. Here the CDR3 DNA reads TGTGCCAGCAGGCGGGACAGCTCCTACGAGCAGTACTTC.

This clonotype was detected a few times. The chain carries TRBV20-1 and TRBJ2-2; 8 bases fit TRBD1. CDR3 size: 16 residues. V shed 7 bases, J shed 0 bases, and the junction held 10 bases outside the gene matches. CDR1 is DFQATT, CDR2 SNEGSKA, per germline (reference sequence). The CDR3 loop reads CSVGQGALSNTGELFF. CDR3 bases: TGCAGTGTTGGGCAGGGGGCCCTTTCGAACACCGGGGAGCTGTTTTTT.

The chain carries TRBV7-6 and TRBJ2-2, with D maybe TRBD1 (6 bases). In germline, CDR1 is SGHVS, CDR2 FNYEAQ. The CDR3 contains 16 residues. Trimming took 3 bases from V and 5 from J, leaving 16 bases between them. The CDR3 sequence is CASSFSTGRTTGELFF. The CDR3 DNA reads as TGTGCCAGCAGCTTTTCGACAGGCCGAACAACCGGGGAGCTGTTTTTT.

J is TRBJ1-6 and V is TRBV29-1; D not resolved. There are 13 residues in the CDR3. Germline CDR1 and CDR2: SQVTM and ANQGSEA. With 5 bases removed from V and 8 bases from J, the gap between germline ends came to 13 bases. The CDR3 coding sequence is TGCAGCGTTCGTATCGCCCACGATTCACCCCTCCACTTT. It specifies CSVRIAHDSPLHF.

The genes are TRBV7-3 and TRBJ2-7; no reliable D call. The V gene's germline CDR1 is SGHTA and CDR2 FQGTGA. V was trimmed by 7 bases and J by 5 bases, leaving 3 bases between them. The CDR3 consists of 9 residues. The chain's CDR3 is CASKDEQYF. CDR3 coding DNA: TGTGCCAGCAAGGACGAGCAGTACTTC.

The rearrangement joins TRBV20-1 to TRBJ2-7; TRBD2 matches 8 bases. The V segment lost 5 bases and the J segment 4 bases; nucleotides outside the gene matches: 13. The CDR3 length is 15 residues. Germline V gives CDR1 DFQATT, CDR2 SNEGSKA (reference sequence). The CDR3 is CSAQTSEGLLYEQYF. CDR3 coding DNA: TGCAGTGCTCAGACTAGCGAGGGGCTCCTTTACGAGCAGTACTTC.

V is TRBV4-2 and J is TRBJ2-5, with 8 positions matching TRBD2. This CDR3 is 16 amino acids long. V lost 2 bases and J lost 3; bases outside the gene matches: 8. The germline CDR1 and CDR2 sequences are LGHNA and YNFKEQ. The DNA of the CDR3 is TGTGCCAGCAGCCAACATTTCGGGAGGGTGGAAGAGACCCAGTACTTC. Translating gives CASSQHFGRVEETQYF.

This clonotype was observed a few times. The V call is TRBV28, the J call TRBJ1-5, with D possibly being TRBD1 (6 bases). CDR3 size: 12 residues. Looked up from germline, CDR1 is MDHEN and CDR2 is SYDVKM. V was cut by 3 bases and J by 14 bases, with 14 bases left in between. This CDR3 reads CASSLGRDKEHF. Written as DNA, the CDR3 is TGTGCCAGCAGTTTGGGACGGGACAAAGAGCATTTT. The full variable domain, rest sourced from reference TRBV28 and TRBJ1-5, is DVKVTQSSRYLVKRTGEKVFLECVQDMDHENMFWYRQDPGLGLRLIYFSYDVKMKEKGDIPEGYSVSREKKERFSLILESASTNQTSMYLCASSLGRDKEHFGDGTRLSIL.

Comments on this clonotype: The final CDR3 position lacks the conserved phenylalanine or tryptophan, pointing to a likely read error. This chain's CDR3 is CSARDDDQETQYL. The CDR3 DNA follows: TGCAGTGCTAGAGACGACGACCAAGAGACCCAGTACCTC. V and J are TRBV20-1 and TRBJ2-5; D remains unclear. V lost 0 bases and J lost 0, with 5 bases in between. Per germline, CDR1 DFQATT and CDR2 SNEGSKA (reference sequence). The CDR3 runs to 13 residues.

This clonotype was counted a few times. The chain is built from TRBV6-1 and TRBJ2-5; 9 positions match TRBD2. CDR1 is MNHNS, CDR2 SASEGT, per germline. The J segment lost 4 bases and the V segment lost 7 bases, leaving 4 bases of the junction unmatched. The CDR3 contains 13 residues. CDR3 residues: CASNVAGVETQYF. The CDR3 DNA reads as TGTGCCAGCAATGTAGCGGGAGTAGAGACCCAGTACTTC.

This clonotype was found a few times. The chain has TRBV20-1 and TRBJ1-6; D ambiguous. Germline CDR1 DFQATT, CDR2 SNEGSKA (reference sequence). V shed 3 bases and J shed 14 bases, with 17 bases lying between them. The CDR3 has 13 amino acids. The CDR3 sequence: CSARTNHLSSLHF. Written as DNA, the CDR3 is TGCAGTGCTAGGACTAACCATTTATCCTCCCTCCACTTT.

This clonotype turned up a few times. The chain recombines TRBV20-1 with TRBJ2-7, with TRBD2 identical over 14 bases. The trim removed 3 bases at V and 6 bases at J, leaving 10 bases unmatched. The CDR3 has 16 residues. Germline-derived CDR1 and CDR2 are DFQATT and SNEGSKA (reference sequence). CDR3 sequence: CSASLVQTSGRGEQYF. In DNA form, the CDR3 reads TGCAGTGCTAGTTTGGTCCAGACTAGCGGGAGGGGCGAGCAGTACTTC.

The chain employs TRBV24-1 and TRBJ2-3, with D possibly matching TRBD2 (5 bases). Germline CDR1 reads KGHDR; CDR2 reads SFDVKD. The CDR3 is made up of 14 amino acids. The V and J ends lost 4 bases and 3 bases respectively, with 10 bases between them. This chain's CDR3 is CATSDPSLTDTQYF. In DNA form, the CDR3 reads TGTGCCACCAGTGACCCTAGCTTGACAGATACGCAGTATTTT.

The rearrangement uses TRBV20-1 and TRBJ2-1, with TRBD1 matching 7 bases. TRBJ2-7 matches the DNA end more closely, so the J call is doubtful. Germline V lookup: CDR1 DFQATT, CDR2 SNEGSKA (reference sequence). The CDR3 covers 14 residues. The CDR3 is CSGRRNRGGREQYF. The CDR3 DNA is TGCAGTGGCAGGCGAAACAGGGGCGGTCGCGAGCAGTACTTC.

V is TRBV18 and J is TRBJ1-1, with TRBD1 as a possible D gene (5 bases). The CDR3 contains 13 residues. The germline V gene encodes CDR1 KGHSH and CDR2 LQKENI. V shed 5 bases and J shed 3 bases, with 10 bases lying between them. As DNA, the CDR3 is TGTGCCAGCTCAGGGACGCTTGACACTGAAGCTTTCTTT. Its translation is CASSGTLDTEAFF.

This clonotype was counted between two and nine times. The CDR3 DNA reads as TGTGCCAGCAGCCTAAGTCGGGACCACTACGAGCAGTACTTC. Translation gives CASSLSRDHYEQYF. V gene TRBV7-8 combines with J gene TRBJ2-7; perhaps D is TRBD1 or TRBD2 (5 bases each). Trimming shortened V by 5 bases and J by 3 bases, and 14 bases separated the two germline ends. This CDR3 region has 14 residues. Looked up from germline, CDR1 is SGHVS and CDR2 is FQNEAQ.

The chain has TRBV15 and TRBJ2-2; D is possibly TRBD2 (7 bases). V lost 1 base and J 6 bases, leaving 12 bases between the germline ends. Germline CDR1 reads LNHNV; CDR2 reads YYDKDF (reference sequence). CDR3 length: 15 amino acids. The CDR3 DNA sequence: TGTGCCACCAGCAGAGGGGGGGGCTGGGCCGGGGAGCTGTTTTTT. Amino acids: CATSRGGGWAGELFF.

This clonotype turned up a few times. The chain joins TRBV7-3 to TRBJ2-3, with a possible D match to TRBD2 (6 bases). V was clipped by 4 bases and J by 2 bases, with 10 bases between them. CDR3 length: 14 residues. The germline V gene has CDR1 SGHTA and CDR2 FQGTGA. CDR3 region: CASSSSGLTDTQYF. CDR3 DNA sequence: TGTGCCAGCAGCTCCTCGGGACTCACAGATACGCAGTATTTT.